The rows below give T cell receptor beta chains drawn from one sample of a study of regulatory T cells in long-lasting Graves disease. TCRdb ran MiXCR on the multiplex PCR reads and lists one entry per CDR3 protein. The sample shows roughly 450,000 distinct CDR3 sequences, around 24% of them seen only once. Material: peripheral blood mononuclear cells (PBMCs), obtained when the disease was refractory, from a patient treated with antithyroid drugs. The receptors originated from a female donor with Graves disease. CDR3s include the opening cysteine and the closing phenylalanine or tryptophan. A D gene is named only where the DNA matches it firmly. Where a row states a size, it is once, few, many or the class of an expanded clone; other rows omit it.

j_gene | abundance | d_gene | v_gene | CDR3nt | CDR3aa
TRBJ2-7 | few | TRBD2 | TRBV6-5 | TGTGCCAGCAGTTACTCCGGGCCTTGGGGTAGCGGGAGTCCCCACGAGCAGTACTTC | CASSYSGPWGSGSPHEQYF
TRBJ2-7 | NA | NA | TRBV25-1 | TGTGCCAGCAGGGCCACAGGGACGGGCGGGCAGTACTTC | CASRATGTGGQYF
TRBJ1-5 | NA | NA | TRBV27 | TGTGCCAGCAGTTTAGTGAAGGGGACCAATCAGCCCCAGCATTTT | CASSLVKGTNQPQHF
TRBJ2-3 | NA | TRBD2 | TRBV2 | TGTGCCAGCAGGGCCTTCACTAGCGGGGAGGCAGATACGCAGTATTTT | CASRAFTSGEADTQYF
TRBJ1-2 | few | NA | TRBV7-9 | TGTGCCAGCAGCTTATCCCGGTTTAGGGGTGGCTACACCTTC | CASSLSRFRGGYTF
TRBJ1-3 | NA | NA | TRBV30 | TGTGCCTCGCAACCAGGGAGGGGAAACACCATATATTTT | CASQPGRGNTIYF
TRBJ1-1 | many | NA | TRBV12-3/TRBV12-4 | TGTGCCAGCAGTTTCTTGGTTGGGGGCACCACTGAAGCTTTCTTT | CASSFLVGGTTEAFF
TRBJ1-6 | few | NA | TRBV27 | TGTGCCAGCAGCCCTCAGGGGACCGCTGGTTCACCCCTCCACTTT | CASSPQGTAGSPLHF
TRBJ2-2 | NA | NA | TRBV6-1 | TGTGCCAGCAGGCCCATTTTGGGGAATCGAACCGGGGAGCTGTTTTTT | CASRPILGNRTGELFF
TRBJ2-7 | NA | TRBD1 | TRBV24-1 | TGTGCCACCAGACGCCATAGGGACAGGGGGCCCTACGAGCCGTACTTC | CATRRHRDRGPYEPYF
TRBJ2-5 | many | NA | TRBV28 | TGTGCCAGCAGTCCTCCTGGTCGGGAGACCCAGTACTTC | CASSPPGRETQYF
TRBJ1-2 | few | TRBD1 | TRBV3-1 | TGTGCCAGCAGCCCAAAGCTTACCTGGGGACAGGGGGACACCTTC | CASSPKLTWGQGDTF
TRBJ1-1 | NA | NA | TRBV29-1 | TGCAGCGTTGAAGGGACAGTCGATGGCACTGAAGCTTTCTTT | CSVEGTVDGTEAFF
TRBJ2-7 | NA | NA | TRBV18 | TGTGCCAGCTCACCACGGCAGGGTCCCGAGCAGTACTTC | CASSPRQGPEQYF